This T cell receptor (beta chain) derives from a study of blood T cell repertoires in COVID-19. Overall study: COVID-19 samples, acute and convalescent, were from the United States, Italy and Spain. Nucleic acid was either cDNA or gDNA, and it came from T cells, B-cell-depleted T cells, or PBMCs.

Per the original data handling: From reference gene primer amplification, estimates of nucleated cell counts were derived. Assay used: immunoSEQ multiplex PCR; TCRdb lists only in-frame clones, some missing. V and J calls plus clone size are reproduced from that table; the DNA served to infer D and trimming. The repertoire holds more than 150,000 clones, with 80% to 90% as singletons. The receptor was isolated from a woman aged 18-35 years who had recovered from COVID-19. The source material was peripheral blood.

This chain's CDR3 is CASSSWGLRTDTQYF. The CDR3 DNA reads TGTGCCAGCAGTTCGTGGGGACTCCGCACAGATACGCAGTATTTT. The chain is built from TRBV27 and TRBJ2-3; a weak D match, TRBD2 (6 bases). This CDR3 contains 15 residues. With 4 bases removed from V and 1 base from J, the gap between germline ends came to 12 bases. Per germline, CDR1 MNHEY and CDR2 SMNVEV (reference sequence).